What follows describes a single T cell receptor beta chain. The data were taken from a study of control samples from healthy donors and cancer patients. Here immunoSEQ multiplex PCR was the method, and the copy in TCRdb shows in-frame clones only, minus some. Among about 120,000 clones listed, more than 80% were seen once. Germline CDR1 reads SGHRS; CDR2 reads YFSETQ. V was cut by 0 bases and J by 6 bases, with 9 bases left in between. The CDR3 is made up of 13 amino acids. Sequenced input: PBMCs. The chain joins TRBV5-1 to TRBJ1-1; D may be TRBD1 (6 bases). The receptor's source is a woman aged 50 to 60 with colorectal cancer. The CDR3 nucleotides are TGCGCCAGCAGCTTGGCCAGGGGAGCTGAAGCTTTCTTT. Its protein product is CASSLARGAEAFF. The entire variable domain, with the rest obtained from reference TRBV5-1 and TRBJ1-1, is as follows: KAGVTQTPRYLIKTRGQQVTLSCSPISGHRSVSWYQQTPGQGLQFLFEYFSETQRNKGNFPGRFSGRQFSNSRSEMNVSTLELGDSALYLCASSLARGAEAFFGQGTRLTVV.